The 15 T cell receptor beta chains below were found in one sample sequenced in a study of a mutant IDH1 vaccine in newly diagnosed glioma. Time point described: baseline, week 1 (first vaccination visit). Treatment of the sample: pre-vaccination baseline after standard-of-care therapy. Repertoires were generated with immunoSEQ multiplex PCR, while TCRdb's copy carries only in-frame clones and drops some. The sample shows 45,000 to 65,000 clones, 80% to 90% of them seen only once. Sequencing was performed on PBMCs, taken from a glioma patient treated with radiotherapy, temozolomide or both. These receptors were collected from a man between 18 and 35 years old with glioma.

The chain recombines TRBV15 with TRBJ1-4; D unclear. The V end lost 1 base, the J end lost 8 bases, and 5 bases lay between the germline ends. The CDR3 is 12 residues long. Germline CDR1 and CDR2: LNHNV and YYDKDF (reference sequence). The CDR3 loop is CATSRVGEKLFF. The CDR3 DNA reads TGTGCCACCAGCAGAGTTGGCGAAAAACTGTTTTTT.

The chain couples TRBV7-9 to TRBJ1-2, with a tentative D call TRBD1 (6 bases). V was trimmed by 1 base and J by 0 bases, leaving 12 bases between them. This CDR3 contains 16 residues. Germline V gene lookup returns CDR1 SEHNR and CDR2 FQNEAQ (reference sequence). The CDR3 reads CASSLVGGPANYGYTF. DNA of the CDR3: TGTGCCAGCAGCTTAGTAGGGGGGCCGGCTAACTATGGCTACACCTTC.

This clone was found a few times. J is TRBJ1-6 and V is TRBV5-5, with 7 positions matching TRBD1. Germline CDR1 is SGHKS and CDR2 is YYEKEE (reference sequence). This CDR3 comprises 14 residues. V lost 0 bases and J lost 9; bases outside the gene matches: 3. The CDR3 protein is CASSLGQGTSPLHF. The CDR3 DNA is TGTGCCAGCAGCTTGGGACAGGGAACTTCACCCCTCCACTTT. Full variable domain (rest looked up from reference TRBV5-5 and TRBJ1-6): DAGVTQSPTHLIKTRGQQVTLRCSPISGHKSVSWYQQVLGQGPQFIFQYYEKEERGRGNFPDRFSARQFPNYSSELNVNALLLGDSALYLCASSLGQGTSPLHFGNGTRLTVT.

The chain couples TRBV29-1 to TRBJ2-3; the D gene could be TRBD1 or TRBD2 (5 bases each). Germline CDR1 reads SQVTM; CDR2 reads ANQGSEA. The V end lost 3 bases, the J end lost 4 bases, and 11 bases lay between the germline ends. The length of the CDR3 is 13 residues. The CDR3 DNA sequence: TGCAGCGTTGACGGGATGGGGGCAGATACGCAGTATTTT. Encoded protein: CSVDGMGADTQYF.

In DNA, the CDR3 is TGTGCCAGCAGCGCCCAGACAAGTGAAGCTTTCTTT. It yields the protein CASSAQTSEAFF. The chain combines TRBV2 with TRBJ1-1; D gene unclear. Per the germline V gene, CDR1 is SNHLY and CDR2 is FYNNEI. The germline V and J ends were trimmed by 6 bases and 7 bases, with 12 bases remaining between them. The CDR3 runs to 12 residues.

This clone was counted a single time. This chain uses TRBV7-6 with TRBJ2-7; no firm D call. V was trimmed by 5 bases and J by 0 bases, leaving 8 bases between them. Per germline, CDR1 SGHVS and CDR2 FNYEAQ. This CDR3 region has 13 residues. CDR3 nucleotide sequence: TGTGCCAGCAGCAGCTCAAACTCCTACGAGCAGTACTTC. It is translated as CASSSSNSYEQYF.

V is TRBV7-9 and J is TRBJ1-1; D perhaps matches TRBD1 (5 bases). Trimming shortened V by 7 bases and J by 1 base, and 10 bases separated the two germline ends. In germline, CDR1 is SEHNR, CDR2 FQNEAQ (reference sequence). The CDR3 is made up of 13 amino acids. The CDR3 loop reads CASTDTGNTEAFF. CDR3 coding DNA: TGTGCCAGCACCGATACAGGGAACACTGAAGCTTTCTTT. The whole variable domain, remainder taken from reference TRBV7-9 and TRBJ1-1, is DTGVSQNPRHKITKRGQNVTFRCDPISEHNRLYWYRQTLGQGPEFLTYFQNEAQLEKSRLLSDRFSAERPKGSFSTLEIQRTEQGDSAMYLCASTDTGNTEAFFGQGTRLTVV.

The chain links TRBV5-5 to TRBJ1-2, with 7 bases lining up with TRBD1. The ends lost 3 bases at V and 4 bases at J; junction bases unmatched: 9. The CDR3 is 15 amino acids. CDR1 and CDR2 (germline): SGHKS, YYEKEE (reference sequence). CDR3 sequence: CASSSGTEILYGYTF. The CDR3 DNA is TGTGCCAGCAGCTCCGGGACAGAGATACTCTATGGCTACACCTTC.

V is TRBV5-6 and J is TRBJ2-7, with TRBD2 identical over 11 bases. The V gene end was trimmed by 3 bases and the J gene end by 0 bases; junction bases not matched to a gene: 5. The CDR3 length is 16 residues. The germline V gene encodes CDR1 SGHDT and CDR2 YYEEEE. The CDR3 DNA follows: TGTGCCAGCAGCTGGGGGACTAGCGGAAGCTCCTACGAGCAGTACTTC. Translated: CASSWGTSGSSYEQYF. Full variable domain (outside the CDR3, taken from reference TRBV5-6 and TRBJ2-7): DAGVTQSPTHLIKTRGQQVTLRCSPKSGHDTVSWYQQALGQGPQFIFQYYEEEERQRGNFPDRFSGHQFPNYSSELNVNALLLGDSALYLCASSWGTSGSSYEQYFGPGTRLTVT.

CDR3 region: CASSLAGGNEQYF. Here the CDR3 DNA reads TGTGCCAGCAGCTTGGCCGGAGGAAACGAGCAGTACTTC. The chain employs TRBV5-4 and TRBJ2-7; D perhaps matches TRBD2 (5 bases). V was trimmed by 0 bases and J by 5 bases, leaving 9 bases between them. Germline loops: CDR1 SGHNT, CDR2 YYREEE (reference sequence). The CDR3 covers 13 residues.

V usage is TRBV4-1 and J usage is TRBJ2-2; no definite D call. Germline V gene data show CDR1 as MGHRA and CDR2 as YSYEKL. Trimming cost V 1 base and J 0 bases, with 6 bases left between them. This CDR3 contains 15 residues. CDR3: CASSQVMTNTGELFF. The CDR3 DNA reads TGCGCCAGCAGCCAAGTTATGACGAACACCGGGGAGCTGTTTTTT.

This clone was seen a single time. The J gene is TRBJ2-7, the V gene TRBV6-4, with D maybe TRBD1 (5 bases). In germline, CDR1 is MRHNA, CDR2 SNTAGT. This CDR3 comprises 14 residues. V was clipped by 5 bases and J by 0 bases, with 11 bases between them. CDR3 nucleotide sequence: TGTGCCAGCAGTCTTACAGGAGACTCCTACGAGCAGTACTTC. Its protein product is CASSLTGDSYEQYF.

V usage is TRBV14 and J usage is TRBJ2-3; 10 positions match TRBD1. Germline-derived CDR1 and CDR2 are SGHDN and FVKESK. The CDR3 is made up of 17 amino acids. V lost 3 bases and J lost 6; bases outside the gene matches: 12. CDR3 loop: CASSQTGQGVNHDTQYF. CDR3 coding DNA: TGTGCCAGCAGCCAGACAGGACAGGGGGTAAATCACGATACGCAGTATTTT.

The chain uses TRBV11-2 and TRBJ1-4; D gene unclear. The V and J ends lost 5 bases and 4 bases respectively, with 14 bases between them. Germline V gene lookup returns CDR1 SGHAT and CDR2 FQNNGV. The CDR3 is made up of 15 amino acids. CDR3 sequence reads: CASSGGQAINEKLFF. In DNA, the CDR3 is TGTGCCAGCAGCGGAGGCCAGGCTATTAATGAAAAACTGTTTTTT.

This clone showed up just a few times. The V call is TRBV28, the J call TRBJ1-5; D gene uncertain. Per the germline V gene, CDR1 is MDHEN and CDR2 is SYDVKM. The CDR3 sequence is 14 residues long. V lost 2 bases, J lost 5 bases, and 10 bases lay in between. The CDR3 loop reads CASSLSLIYQPQHF. The CDR3, as DNA: TGTGCCAGCAGTTTAAGCCTCATTTATCAGCCCCAGCATTTT.